This TCR beta chain derives from a study of cytomegalovirus exposure and HLA in healthy donors. Study results and caveats: Later, an analysis found that common viral pathogens appeared to be linked with several of the most significant clusters.

CDR3 size: 15 residues. Germline trimming cut 6 bases from V and 1 base from J; bases unmatched to any gene: 5. Germline loops: CDR1 MNHNS, CDR2 SASEGT. The PCR was carried out with 60 Vbeta primers and 13 Jbeta primers. Original analysis: As a later analysis found, there were 82 million or so unique TCR beta chains, of which roughly 11 million were shared. TCRdb's copy holds only in-frame clones and misses some; the assay was immunoSEQ multiplex PCR. V and J calls and clone size are as listed in that table; D and trimming were resolved from the DNA. The sample lists 170,000 or so clones, approximately 84% occurring once. Remarks on this clone: Antigen specificity is unknown.

Specimen: PBMCs. The source of this sequence is a boy between 2 and 15 years old in good health and CMV-seronegative. The rearrangement uses TRBV6-1 and TRBJ2-1; TRBD2 matches 8 bases. In DNA form, the CDR3 reads TGTGCCAGCAGAAGTAGCGGGAAATCCTACAATGAGCAGTTCTTC. Amino acids: CASRSSGKSYNEQFF.